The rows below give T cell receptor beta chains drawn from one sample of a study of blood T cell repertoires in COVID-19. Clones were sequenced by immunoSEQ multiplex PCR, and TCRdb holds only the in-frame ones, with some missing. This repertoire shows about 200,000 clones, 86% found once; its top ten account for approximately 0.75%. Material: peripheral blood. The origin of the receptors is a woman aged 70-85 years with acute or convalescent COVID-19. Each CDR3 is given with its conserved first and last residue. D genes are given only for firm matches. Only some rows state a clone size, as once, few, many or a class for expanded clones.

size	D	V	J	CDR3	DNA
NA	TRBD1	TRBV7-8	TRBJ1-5	CASSGGTGGNQPQHF	TGTGCCAGCAGCGGCGGGACAGGGGGCAATCAGCCCCAGCATTTT
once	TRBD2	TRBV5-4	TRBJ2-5	CASSLAPRGGQETQYF	TGTGCCAGCAGCTTGGCACCGCGGGGGGGCCAAGAGACCCAGTACTTC
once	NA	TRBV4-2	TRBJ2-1	CASSQQAGEREEQFF	TGTGCCAGCAGCCAACAAGCGGGCGAGAGGGAGGAGCAGTTCTTC
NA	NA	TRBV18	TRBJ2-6	CASSRRGTGANVLTF	TGTGCCAGCTCACGAAGGGGAACTGGGGCCAACGTCCTGACTTTC
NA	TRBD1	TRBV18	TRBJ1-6	CASSPGQGDSPLHF	TGTGCCAGCTCGCCGGGACAGGGGGATTCACCCCTCCACTTT
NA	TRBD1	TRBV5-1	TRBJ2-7	CASSTTGGRYEQYF	TGCGCCAGCAGCACGACAGGGGGCCGCTACGAGCAGTACTTC
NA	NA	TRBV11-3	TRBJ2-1	CASRKSGEASSYNEQFF	TGTGCCAGCAGGAAATCCGGGGAAGCGAGCTCCTACAATGAGCAGTTCTTC
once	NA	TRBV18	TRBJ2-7	CASRPGDGYEQYF	TGTGCCAGCCGGCCAGGGGATGGCTACGAGCAGTACTTC
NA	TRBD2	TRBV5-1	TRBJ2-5	CASSLAWGGQETQYF	TGCGCCAGCAGCTTGGCCTGGGGGGGACAAGAGACCCAGTACTTC
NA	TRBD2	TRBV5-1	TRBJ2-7	CASRWTSGSPEQYF	TGCGCCAGTCGTTGGACTAGCGGGAGCCCCGAGCAGTACTTC
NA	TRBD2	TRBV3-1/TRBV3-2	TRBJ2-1	CASSRGLAGTNEQFF	TGTGCCAGCAGCCGGGGACTAGCGGGGACCAATGAGCAGTTCTTC
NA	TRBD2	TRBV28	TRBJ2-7	CASRSGGTYEQYF	TGTGCCAGCAGAAGCGGGGGGACCTACGAGCAGTACTTC
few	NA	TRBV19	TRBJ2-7	CASSMLDSEQYF	TGTGCCAGTAGTATGTTGGACAGCGAGCAGTACTTC
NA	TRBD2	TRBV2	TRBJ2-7	CASSERASGSYEQYF	TGTGCCAGCAGTGAAAGGGCTAGCGGGAGTTACGAGCAGTACTTC
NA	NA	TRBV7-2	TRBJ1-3	CASSPYPPGNTIYF	TGTGCCAGCAGCCCCTATCCCCCTGGAAACACCATATATTTT
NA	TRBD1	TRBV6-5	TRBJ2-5	CASRPRRDRVPTQYF	TGTGCCAGCAGACCACGCCGGGACAGGGTCCCGACCCAGTACTTC
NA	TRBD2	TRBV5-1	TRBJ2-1	CASSLDISGGYNEQFF	TGCGCCAGCAGCTTGGATATTAGCGGGGGGTACAATGAGCAGTTCTTC
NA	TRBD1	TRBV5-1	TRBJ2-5	CASSPGTGGQETQYF	TGCGCCAGCAGCCCCGGGACAGGGGGTCAGGAGACCCAGTACTTC
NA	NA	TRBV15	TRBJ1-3	CATSRDLSSGNTIYF	TGTGCCACCAGCAGAGATTTGAGCTCTGGAAACACCATATATTTT
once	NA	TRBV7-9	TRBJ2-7	CASSLAGGYEQYF	TGTGCCAGCAGCTTAGCGGGAGGCTACGAGCAGTACTTC
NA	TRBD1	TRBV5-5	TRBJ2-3	CASSRTGVPLTDTQYF	TGTGCCAGCAGCCGTACAGGGGTACCCCTCACAGATACGCAGTATTTT
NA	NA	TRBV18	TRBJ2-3	CASSPPSADTQYF	TGTGCCAGCTCACCACCCAGCGCGGATACGCAGTATTTT
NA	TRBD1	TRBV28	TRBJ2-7	CASSLAGGLSYEQYF	TGTGCCAGCAGTTTAGCAGGGGGCCTATCCTACGAGCAGTACTTC
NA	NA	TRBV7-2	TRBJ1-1	CASSFTDLNTEAFF	TGTGCCAGCAGCTTCACAGATCTGAACACTGAAGCTTTCTTT
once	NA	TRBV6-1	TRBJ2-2	CASSDQGGTGELFF	TGTGCCAGCAGTGACCAGGGTGGAACCGGGGAGCTGTTTTTT
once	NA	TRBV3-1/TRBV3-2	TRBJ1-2	CASSQGIYRASYGYTF	TGTGCCAGCAGCCAAGGAATATACAGGGCTAGCTATGGCTACACCTTC
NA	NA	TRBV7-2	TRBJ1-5	CASSLESAAGQPQHF	TGTGCCAGCAGCTTAGAATCCGCCGCGGGTCAGCCCCAGCATTTT
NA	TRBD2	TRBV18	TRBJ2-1	CASSSTSGGYNEQFF	TGTGCCAGCTCATCGACTAGCGGAGGCTACAATGAGCAGTTCTTC
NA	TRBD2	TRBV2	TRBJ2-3	CASTTSSDTQYF	TGTGCCAGCACGACTAGCTCAGATACGCAGTATTTT
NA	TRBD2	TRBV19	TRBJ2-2	CASRGLAGTNTGELFF	TGTGCCAGCCGCGGACTAGCGGGGACGAACACCGGGGAGCTGTTTTTT
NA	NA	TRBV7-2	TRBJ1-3	CASSREATPRSGNTIYF	TGTGCCAGCAGCCGGGAAGCTACTCCTCGCTCTGGAAACACCATATATTTT
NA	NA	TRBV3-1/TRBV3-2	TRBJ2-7	CASGRGYEQYF	TGTGCCAGCGGCCGAGGGTACGAGCAGTACTTC
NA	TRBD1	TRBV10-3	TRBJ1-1	CAISIQGANEAFF	TGTGCCATCAGTATACAGGGGGCGAATGAAGCTTTCTTT
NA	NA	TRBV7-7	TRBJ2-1	CASSQSWATYNEQFF	TGTGCCAGCAGCCAAAGCTGGGCGACCTACAATGAGCAGTTCTTC
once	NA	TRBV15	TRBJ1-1	CATSRSASGVIEAFF	TGTGCCACCAGCAGGAGCGCCTCGGGGGTTATTGAAGCTTTCTTT
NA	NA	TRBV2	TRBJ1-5	CASSVSRGGNQPQHF	TGTGCCAGCAGTGTATCTCGGGGGGGAAATCAGCCCCAGCATTTT
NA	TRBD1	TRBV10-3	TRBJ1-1	CAISAYTGQGGNTEAFF	TGTGCCATCAGTGCCTATACGGGACAGGGAGGAAACACTGAAGCTTTCTTT
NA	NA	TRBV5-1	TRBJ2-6	CASSLKGENGANVLTF	TGCGCCAGCAGCTTGAAGGGGGAAAATGGGGCCAACGTCCTGACTTTC
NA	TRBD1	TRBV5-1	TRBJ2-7	CASSSSQGYEQYF	TGCGCCAGCAGCTCTTCACAGGGGTACGAGCAGTACTTC
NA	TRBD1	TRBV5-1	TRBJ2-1	CASSFRVGGQGYNEQFF	TGCGCCAGCAGCTTTAGAGTGGGGGGACAGGGGTACAATGAGCAGTTCTTC
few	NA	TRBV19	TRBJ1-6	CASSILGGVDSPLHF	TGTGCCAGTAGTATTCTAGGGGGAGTTGATTCACCCCTCCACTTT